One and the same sample provided the 11 T cell receptor beta chains below, sequenced in a study of response to subunit inactivated influenza vaccine. TCRdb recomputed calls from the RT-PCR reads with MiXCR, one row per CDR3 protein. The sample lists about 620,000 distinct CDR3 sequences, about 12% seen once, with roughly a tenth in the top ten. The sample in question was PBMCs from blood, obtained on the day of vaccination. These receptors all stem from a man between 50 and 59 years old who received an inactivated influenza vaccine.

This clonotype has a handful of counts. The chain links TRBV5-1 to TRBJ2-1, with D perhaps matching TRBD1 (5 bases). CDR1 is SGHRS and CDR2 is YFSETQ in the germline V gene. Trimming left V 0 bases short and J 2 bases short, with 9 bases between. There are 15 residues in the CDR3. The CDR3 coding sequence is TGCGCCAGCAGCTTGGCGGCAGGGCCCTACAATGAGCAGTTCTTC. This encodes CASSLAAGPYNEQFF.

This clonotype was found many times. The chain recombines TRBV5-1 with TRBJ2-7; a weak D match, TRBD2 (6 bases). Germline assignment: CDR1 SGHRS and CDR2 YFSETQ. Trimming stripped 0 bases from V and 0 bases from J, with 10 bases between. The CDR3 covers 15 residues. The CDR3 coding sequence is TGCGCCAGCAGCTTGGTTCGGGGGAGCTCCTACGAGCAGTACTTC. Translated, it gives CASSLVRGSSYEQYF.

CDR3 in DNA: TGCGCCAGCAGCTTGTTGGTAGGGGGGTCATCCTACGAGCAGTACTTC. Its translation is CASSLLVGGSSYEQYF. The chain joins TRBV5-1 to TRBJ2-7; D might be TRBD1 or TRBD2, each matching 6 bases. CDR1 is SGHRS, CDR2 YFSETQ, per germline. V lost 1 base, J lost 1 base, and 15 bases lay in between. The CDR3 runs 16 residues.

This clonotype has only a few counts. The chain recombines TRBV20-1 with TRBJ1-4; D gene ambiguous. There are 13 residues in the CDR3. CDR1 and CDR2 (germline): DFQATT, SNEGSKA (reference sequence). Trimming stripped 3 bases from V and 0 bases from J, with 5 bases between. This CDR3 is CSARPATNEKLFF. CDR3 DNA: TGCAGTGCTAGGCCTGCAACTAATGAAAAACTGTTTTTT.

This clonotype was recorded at least ten times. V is TRBV4-3 and J is TRBJ1-4; the D is unclear. Trimming took 3 bases from V and 6 from J, leaving 17 bases between them. Germline-derived CDR1 and CDR2 are LGHNA and YSLEER. The CDR3 totals 16 residues. This CDR3 reads CASSQDLRGEHEKLFF. The DNA of the CDR3 is TGCGCCAGCAGCCAGGACTTACGCGGAGAGCATGAAAAACTGTTTTTT.

This clonotype was found many times. The chain employs TRBV12-3 or TRBV12-4 and TRBJ2-3; TRBD1 matches 7 bases. V was clipped by 0 bases and J by 6 bases; unmatched bases: 6. There are 15 residues in the CDR3. The CDR3 protein is CASSLAHTGVDTQYF. CDR3 coding DNA: TGTGCCAGCAGTTTAGCGCATACAGGGGTGGATACGCAGTATTTT.

This clonotype showed up just a few times. For the CDR3, the DNA is TGCAGTGCTAGAGAACAGGGAAGGACCGGGGAGCTGTTTTTT. Its translation is CSAREQGRTGELFF. This chain connects TRBV20-1 to TRBJ2-2, with D perhaps TRBD1 (6 bases). The CDR3 is 14 amino acids. Trimming left V 0 bases short and J 5 bases short, with 10 bases between. CDR1 and CDR2 from the germline V gene are DFQATT and SNEGSKA (reference sequence).

There are a few counts of this clonotype. The CDR3 DNA reads TGCGCCAGCAGCTTGGCCGGGACGGCTACCTACAATGAGCAGTTCTTC. Protein product: CASSLAGTATYNEQFF. The gene calls are TRBV5-1 and TRBJ2-1; either TRBD1 or TRBD2 may supply D (5 bases each). CDR3 length: 16 amino acids. Trimming removed 0 bases at V and 2 bases at J, with 12 bases between. In germline, CDR1 is SGHRS, CDR2 YFSETQ.

This clonotype was seen ten or more times. The chain couples TRBV29-1 to TRBJ2-7, with D tentatively TRBD2 (6 bases). The CDR3 covers 14 residues. In germline, CDR1 is SQVTM, CDR2 ANQGSEA. V was trimmed by 6 bases and J by 3 bases, leaving 18 bases between them. For the CDR3, the DNA is TGCAGCGTGGCTACTAGCTCGGGGCACTACGAGCAGTACTTC. This translates into CSVATSSGHYEQYF.

The table lists this clonotype with many counts. This rearrangement joins TRBV29-1 to TRBJ1-2; D is unclear. V dropped 4 bases and J dropped 3 bases, with 6 bases sitting between them. Per the germline V gene, CDR1 is SQVTM and CDR2 is ANQGSEA. This CDR3 is 11 amino acids long. CDR3 bases: TGCAGCGTTGGGATTGACTATGGCTACACCTTC. Its protein product is CSVGIDYGYTF.

This clonotype was seen a few times. V usage is TRBV4-1 and J usage is TRBJ2-1, with 11 bases that match TRBD2. Germline assignment: CDR1 MGHRA and CDR2 YSYEKL. This CDR3 comprises 17 residues. Unmatched junction bases numbered 7, after V lost 6 bases and J lost 0 bases. The CDR3 sequence: CASRRLAGPSSYNEQFF. The CDR3 region has the DNA TGCGCCAGCAGGAGACTAGCGGGGCCGAGCTCCTACAATGAGCAGTTCTTC.